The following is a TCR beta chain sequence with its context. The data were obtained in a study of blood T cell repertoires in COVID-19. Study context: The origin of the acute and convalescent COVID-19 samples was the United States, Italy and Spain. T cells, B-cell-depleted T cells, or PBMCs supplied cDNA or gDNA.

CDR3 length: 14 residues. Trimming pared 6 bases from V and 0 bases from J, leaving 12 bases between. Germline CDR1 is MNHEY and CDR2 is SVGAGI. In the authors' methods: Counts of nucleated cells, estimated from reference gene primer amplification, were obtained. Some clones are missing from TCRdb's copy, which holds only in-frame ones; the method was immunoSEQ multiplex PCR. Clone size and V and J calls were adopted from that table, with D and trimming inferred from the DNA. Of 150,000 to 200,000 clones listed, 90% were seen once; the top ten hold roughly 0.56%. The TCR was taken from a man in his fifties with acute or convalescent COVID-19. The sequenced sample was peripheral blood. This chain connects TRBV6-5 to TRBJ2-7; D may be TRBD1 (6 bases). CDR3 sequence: CASRGMDSSYEQYF. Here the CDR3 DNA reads TGTGCCAGCAGAGGGATGGACAGCTCCTACGAGCAGTACTTC.